This TCR beta chain was captured in a study of T cells in Graves' hyperthyroidism and ophthalmopathy. For the study at large: The initial diagnosis was the point when peripheral blood was collected, ahead of any treatment.

The CDR3 is 17 amino acids. Trimming took off 0 bases at V and 0 bases at J, with 9 bases between the two ends. Germline CDR1 and CDR2: LGHDT and YNNKEL (reference sequence). Patients having uncontrolled infection, another autoimmune disease, pregnancy or lactation were not included. This clonotype was counted ten times or more. TCR beta CDR3 region amplification was performed from RNA transcripts. With the HTBI primer set, the TCR CDR3 went through a first round of RT-PCR. Each CDR3 protein is one row after TCRdb ran MiXCR on the multiplex PCR reads. The data contain under 350,000 distinct CDR3 sequences, 21% of them singletons.

The TCR comes from a woman aged 50 to 65 with Graves' hyperthyroidism. Sequencing was carried out using blood. The chain is built from TRBV3-1 and TRBJ2-6; D ambiguous. CDR3 loop: CASSQDIASSGANVLTF. The CDR3 DNA follows: TGTGCCAGCAGCCAAGATATCGCCAGCTCTGGGGCCAACGTCCTGACTTTC.